The rows below give T cell receptor beta chains drawn from one sample of a study of T-cell reconstitution after alpha-beta-depleted transplantation in children. TCRdb redid the calling of the PCR reads with MiXCR, one entry per CDR3 protein. The sample holds some 550,000 distinct CDR3 sequences, about 18% seen once. The sequenced sample was PBMCs from the stem cell graft donor, obtained from the stem cell graft. Receptors were obtained from a human donor who donated a stem cell graft to a child with acute lymphoblastic leukemia. Both conserved end residues are part of each CDR3. Fields, in order: J gene, V gene, clone size, D gene, CDR3 DNA, CDR3 protein. D genes are given only for firm matches. Expanded clones are given a class, and other clones once, few, many or no size at all.

TRBJ2-4,TRBV7-9,few,NA,TGTGCCAGCAGCCTAACGGAGGTAGCCAAAAACATTCAGTACTTC,CASSLTEVAKNIQYF
TRBJ2-7,TRBV5-1,few,TRBD1,TGCGCCAGCAGCTCTGGAGGGACAGGGAGATACGAGCAGTACTTC,CASSSGGTGRYEQYF
TRBJ2-1,TRBV27,NA,TRBD1,TGTGCCAGCAGTTTCGGGACAGGGTTCGATGAGCAGTTCTTC,CASSFGTGFDEQFF
TRBJ2-7,TRBV4-2,few,TRBD2,TGTGCCAGCAGCCCTCCCCAGCGGGAGATCTACGAGCAGTACTTC,CASSPPQREIYEQYF
TRBJ1-4,TRBV5-1,few,NA,TGCGCCAGCAGCTTGTCAGGGGCAACTAATGAAAAACTGTTTTTT,CASSLSGATNEKLFF
TRBJ1-2,TRBV18,few,TRBD1,TGTGCCAGCTCACCGCCGGGACAGGGGGTCTTAATCTATGGCTACACCTTC,CASSPPGQGVLIYGYTF
TRBJ2-3,TRBV7-8,NA,TRBD2,TGTGCCAGCAGCTTCCAAGGGCCTAGCGGGATATTGAGCACAGATACGCAGTATTTT,CASSFQGPSGILSTDTQYF
TRBJ2-1,TRBV7-7,NA,NA,TGTGCCAGCAGCCCACGTCCGGGGGGCGCATACAATGAGCAGTTCTTC,CASSPRPGGAYNEQFF
TRBJ2-1,TRBV18,NA,TRBD2,TGTGCCAGCGCATTAACCGGGACTAGCGGTTACAATGAGCAGTTCTTC,CASALTGTSGYNEQFF
TRBJ2-5,TRBV5-1,NA,NA,TGCGCCAGCAGCCCGGGGGCTAGCGGCAACCAAGAGACCCAGTACTTC,CASSPGASGNQETQYF
TRBJ1-1,TRBV5-1,NA,TRBD1,TGCGCCAGCAGCTGGGGACAGGCTACTGAAGCTTTCTTT,CASSWGQATEAFF